A selection of T cell receptor beta chains follows, all from one sample in a study of breast tumors, draining lymph nodes, adjacent tissues. MiXCR, applied by TCRdb to the multiplex PCR reads, yields one record per CDR3 protein. The data show about 220,000 distinct CDR3 sequences, under 40% seen once. What was sequenced was axillary lymph node tissue. Receptor source: a female donor with breast cancer. Some clones in this sample may be carry-over from other donors' samples. The CDR3 runs from the conserved cysteine through the conserved F or W. A D gene is named only where the DNA matches it firmly. Not every row has a clone size; where given, it reads once, few, many or a size class.

TRBV19	14	TRBD1	many	TRBJ1-4	TGTGCCAGTAGTCCGGGACAGACTAATGAAAAACTGTTTTTT	CASSPGQTNEKLFF
TRBV20-1	13	NA	many	TRBJ1-4	TGCAGTGCTGGCTTAGGCATGGGTGAAAAACTGTTTTTT	CSAGLGMGEKLFF
TRBV5-8	14	NA	few	TRBJ1-2	TGTGCCAGCAGCCTGTCCCGGGGGATAAATGGCTACACCTTC	CASSLSRGINGYTF
TRBV5-6	16	NA	many	TRBJ1-5	TGTGCCAGCAGCTCTTACCAGGAATATAGCAATCAGCCCCAGCATTTT	CASSSYQEYSNQPQHF
TRBV5-1	15	TRBD2	NA	TRBJ2-1	TGCGCCAGCAGCAAGGGGACTACCTCCTACAATGAGCAGTTCTTC	CASSKGTTSYNEQFF
TRBV29-1	16	NA	NA	TRBJ2-3	TGCAGCGTTCTCCAAAACTTGAGGGCTAGCACAGATACGCAGTATTTT	CSVLQNLRASTDTQYF
TRBV15	17	NA	many	TRBJ2-2	TGTGCCACCAGCAGAGATCTGCTCGGCGCGAACACCGGGGAGCTGTTTTTT	CATSRDLLGANTGELFF
TRBV19	16	NA	many	TRBJ2-3	TGTGCCAGTAGTATTCTTCCGGGAGATCCCACAGATACGCAGTATTTT	CASSILPGDPTDTQYF
TRBV11-2	17	NA	many	TRBJ2-5	TGTGCCAGCAGCTCCGGCGGGGGGACAGGGTACCAAGAGACCCAGTACTTC	CASSSGGGTGYQETQYF
TRBV6-1	18	NA	once	TRBJ1-3	TGTGCCAGCAGTGAGCGATACACCCGGGGGGTAGATGGAAACACCATATATTTT	CASSERYTRGVDGNTIYF
TRBV2	16	TRBD2	many	TRBJ2-1	TGTGCCAGCAGTGGAGGACTAGCGGGAAGTCTCGATGAGCAGTTCTTC	CASSGGLAGSLDEQFF
TRBV4-1	15	TRBD2	many	TRBJ2-7	TGCGCCAGCAGCCATACCTACGGGAGGGCCGACGAGCAGTACTTC	CASSHTYGRADEQYF
TRBV2	11	NA	medium-sized	TRBJ2-7	TGTGCCAGCAGTGACAGACCCATGCAGTACTTC	CASSDRPMQYF
TRBV29-1	9	NA	few	TRBJ1-1	TGCAGCGCTGCACATGAAGCTTTCTTT	CSAAHEAFF
TRBV20-1	17	TRBD2	many	TRBJ2-5	TGCAGTGCTCCATCGGCGCTAGCGGGAGGGCCGGGGGAGACCCAGTACTTC	CSAPSALAGGPGETQYF
TRBV7-9	15	NA	many	TRBJ1-4	TGTGCCAGCAGCTTAGCAAAGGCGGCGGGTGAAAAACTGTTTTTT	CASSLAKAAGEKLFF
TRBV19	14	NA	many	TRBJ1-5	TGTGCCAGTAGTATCCGGGACACCAATCAGCCCCAGCATTTT	CASSIRDTNQPQHF
TRBV12-5	16	NA	many	TRBJ1-6	TGTGCTAGTGGCCGGGGACCCACCTCCTATAATTCACCCCTCCACTTT	CASGRGPTSYNSPLHF
TRBV20-1	14	TRBD2	NA	TRBJ2-7	TGCAGTGCTAGTCGTCAGCGGGAGCTCAACGAGCAGTACTTC	CSASRQRELNEQYF
TRBV14	13	NA	NA	TRBJ2-7	TGTGCTAGAGCGGTCTCGCTCTCCTACGAGCAGTACTTC	CARAVSLSYEQYF
TRBV20-1	15	TRBD2	many	TRBJ2-5	TGCAGTGCTAACCGAAGGGGACTAGCGGGAGAGACCCAGTACTTC	CSANRRGLAGETQYF
TRBV19	16	NA	many	TRBJ1-2	TGTGCCAGTAGTATTGGTTCCGCGGGAGCTAACTATGGCTACACCTTC	CASSIGSAGANYGYTF
TRBV12-3/TRBV12-4	15	NA	NA	TRBJ2-5	TGTGCCAGCAGCCTGGGGGCAGCGATACAAGAGACCCAGTACTTC	CASSLGAAIQETQYF
TRBV20-1	15	NA	many	TRBJ2-5	TGCAGTGCTAGAGATAACTGGGGGTTCGGTGAGACCCAGTACTTC	CSARDNWGFGETQYF
TRBV7-9	14	NA	NA	TRBJ2-3	TGTGCCAGCAGTTCTGACGACTTTACGGATACGCAGTATTTT	CASSSDDFTDTQYF
TRBV11-2	15	NA	many	TRBJ2-7	TGTGCCAGCAGTTACCGGCTGGGTAAGGGGTACGAGCAGTACTTC	CASSYRLGKGYEQYF
TRBV19	17	NA	many	TRBJ1-6	TGTGCCAGTAGTCTGACATCTCGGAGCTCCTATAATTCACCCCTCCACTTT	CASSLTSRSSYNSPLHF
TRBV20-1	12	NA	many	TRBJ1-6	TGCAGTGCTAGAACGTCGAGTTCACCCCTCCACTTT	CSARTSSSPLHF
TRBV25-1	13	NA	many	TRBJ1-2	TGTGCCAGCAGTAGTGCACCCCTGGGGGGCTACACCTTC	CASSSAPLGGYTF
TRBV7-2	15	NA	many	TRBJ2-2	TGTGCCAGCAGGCCCGGGGGAGTAAACACCGGGGAGCTGTTTTTT	CASRPGGVNTGELFF
TRBV29-1	13	TRBD1	many	TRBJ2-7	TGCAGCGTAATGGGACAGGGGAACTACGAGCAGTACTTC	CSVMGQGNYEQYF
TRBV12-3/TRBV12-4	12	NA	NA	TRBJ2-3	TGTACCAGCAGTTTCCGGGGAGATACGCAGTATTTT	CTSSFRGDTQYF
TRBV11-3	14	NA	many	TRBJ2-5	TGTGCCAGCAGTACCAGGGGGGGGGCCGAGACCCAGTACTTC	CASSTRGGAETQYF
TRBV2	16	NA	NA	TRBJ2-7	TGTGCCAGCGGCCCCCAGGGGGGAGGGAGCTCCTACGAGCAGTACTTC	CASGPQGGGSSYEQYF
TRBV18	14	TRBD1	NA	TRBJ2-5	TGTGCCAGCTCTAGGGGACAGTCGCAAGAGACCCAGTACTTC	CASSRGQSQETQYF
TRBV6-6	15	NA	many	TRBJ1-5	TGTGCCAGCAGTTACTCGATGTCGGGGGATCAGCCCCAGCATTTT	CASSYSMSGDQPQHF
TRBV5-6	15	NA	many	TRBJ1-4	TGTGCCAGCAGCTCTGTGCAGGGGATCTCGGAAAAACTGTTTTTT	CASSSVQGISEKLFF
TRBV19	15	NA	many	TRBJ1-4	TGTGCCAGTAGTATTATGGGAGGGGGTAATGAAAAACTGTTTTTT	CASSIMGGGNEKLFF
TRBV20-1	16	TRBD2	few	TRBJ2-6	TGCAGTGCTCCAACTAGCGGGAGACCTGCGGCCAACGTCCTGACTTTC	CSAPTSGRPAANVLTF
TRBV7-8	14	NA	many	TRBJ2-3	TGTGCCAGCAGCCCTCAACAGAGCACAGATACGCAGTATTTT	CASSPQQSTDTQYF
TRBV9	15	NA	many	TRBJ2-2	TGTGCCAGCAGCGTAGGGGGGGCGCGCTCCGGGGAGCTGTTTTTT	CASSVGGARSGELFF
TRBV6-2/TRBV6-3	16	TRBD2	NA	TRBJ2-1	TGTGCCAGCAGTTACAGCGCGGGACTAGCGGCCAATGAGCAGTTCTTC	CASSYSAGLAANEQFF
TRBV7-2	14	TRBD2	many	TRBJ2-7	TGTGCCAGCAGCGTCGGGGGGGCCTCCTACGAGCAGTACTTC	CASSVGGASYEQYF
TRBV11-2	18	TRBD2	many	TRBJ2-3	TGTGCCAGCAGCCCCGGGACTAGCGGGGGAAGGGGGACAGATACGCAGTATTTT	CASSPGTSGGRGTDTQYF
TRBV7-2	17	TRBD2	NA	TRBJ2-5	TGTGCCAGCAGTTCTCTAGCGGGACTTCAAAGAGGAAAGCCCCAGTACTTC	CASSSLAGLQRGKPQYF
TRBV12-3/TRBV12-4	13	NA	many	TRBJ2-2	TGTGCCAGCAGTTTGGCGCGCACCGGGGAGCTGTTTTTT	CASSLARTGELFF
TRBV11-3	14	NA	NA	TRBJ2-1	TGTGCCAGCAGCTTAGCTGGGGGCCGTGATACGCAGTTCTTC	CASSLAGGRDTQFF
TRBV7-3	14	TRBD1	NA	TRBJ1-2	TGTGCCAGCAGCTTACAAGGGACAGCCTATGGCTACACCTTC	CASSLQGTAYGYTF
TRBV9	15	NA	many	TRBJ2-1	TGTGCCAGCAGCGTAGGTGGCTGGCCCTACAATGAGCAGTTCTTC	CASSVGGWPYNEQFF
TRBV10-2	14	TRBD1	NA	TRBJ1-5	TGCACCAGTAACCGGGACAGGGTCAATCAGCCCCAGCACTTT	CTSNRDRVNQPQHF
TRBV4-1	18	NA	few	TRBJ2-7	TGCGCCAGCAGCCAAGTACCCCTTAAAGAGGGAGTAGGGGTTGAGCAGTACTTC	CASSQVPLKEGVGVEQYF
TRBV7-6	13	NA	many	TRBJ2-3	TGTGCCAGCAGCTTTGGCAACACAGATACGCAGTATTTT	CASSFGNTDTQYF
TRBV14	11	NA	NA	TRBJ2-7	TGTGCCACCTCCACAACCTACGAGCAGTACTTC	CATSTTYEQYF